The 7 T cell receptor beta chains listed next were all sequenced from one sample in a study of vaccination effects on CD4 cells after COVID-19. These receptors' antigens are unknown. ViraFEST expansion of antigen-specific CD4+ T cells with viral peptide pools preceded sequencing. Upon completion of roughly ten days in culture, CD4+ T cells were isolated. As their vaccination, participants received two doses of either BNT162b2 or mRNA-1273. The table came from immunoSEQ multiplex PCR; TCRdb's copy has only in-frame clones and leaves some out. Here the sample spans approximately 24,000 clones, under 85% being singletons. This material consisted of CD4+ T cells from PBMCs cultured with HCoV-NL63 spike peptides, taken after COVID-19 vaccination. Receptors originate from a human donor who received a COVID-19 vaccine.

The chain couples TRBV5-4 to TRBJ2-2, with D possibly matching TRBD2 (6 bases). The CDR3 is 14 amino acids. V lost 3 bases and J lost 3, with 9 bases in between. Germline CDR1 reads SGHNT; CDR2 reads YYREEE (reference sequence). The CDR3 sequence: CASSSPGDTGELFF. The DNA for the CDR3 is TGTGCCAGCAGCTCCCCGGGAGACACCGGGGAGCTGTTTTTT.

The chain carries TRBV5-4 and TRBJ1-6; D unclear. The V and J ends lost 7 bases and 0 bases respectively, with 14 bases between them. This CDR3 region has 16 residues. The germline V gene has CDR1 SGHNT and CDR2 YYREEE (reference sequence). This CDR3 is CASGAKVDSYNSPLHF. DNA for the CDR3: TGTGCCAGCGGAGCGAAGGTTGACTCCTATAATTCACCCCTCCACTTT.

The rearrangement links TRBV3-1 (or the pseudogene TRBV3-2) to TRBJ1-1; D is possibly TRBD1 (6 bases). V was clipped by 5 bases and J by 3 bases, with 7 bases between them. Germline V gene sequence: CDR1 LGHDT, CDR2 YNNKEL (reference sequence). The CDR3 has 12 amino acids. CDR3 coding DNA: TGTGCCAGCAGCACAGGGCACACTGAAGCTTTCTTT. It translates to CASSTGHTEAFF.

This sequence joins TRBV5-1 and TRBJ2-1; possibly TRBD2 for D (5 bases). Germline CDR1 reads SGHRS; CDR2 reads YFSETQ. V was shortened by 0 bases and J by 4 bases, with 8 bases between the two germline ends. The CDR3 runs to 14 residues. The DNA for the CDR3 is TGCGCCAGCAGCTTGGTGAGGGCTTACAATGAGCAGTTCTTC. Translated, it gives CASSLVRAYNEQFF.

The CDR3 protein is CTSSQDRAGGQEGAKNIQYF. DNA of the CDR3: TGCACCAGCAGCCAAGATAGGGCGGGAGGGCAGGAGGGGGCCAAAAACATTCAGTACTTC. The chain links TRBV1 to TRBJ2-4; the tabulated D call, TRBD2, remains unverified against the DNA. TRBV1 is a recognized pseudogene. The CDR3 is 20 residues long.

V is TRBV18 and J is TRBJ2-7; 9 nucleotides match TRBD2. CDR1 and CDR2 from the germline V gene are KGHSH and LQKENI. The CDR3 is made up of 16 amino acids. V lost 0 bases and J lost 2; bases outside the gene matches: 5. CDR3 bases: TGTGCCAGCTCACCACCGACGGCTAGCGGGGCCTACGAGCAGTACTTC. Encoded protein: CASSPPTASGAYEQYF.

The chain is built from TRBV2 and TRBJ1-4, with TRBD1 as a possible D gene (5 bases). Per germline, CDR1 SNHLY and CDR2 FYNNEI. V lost 8 bases and J 3 bases, leaving 13 bases between the germline ends. This CDR3 contains 14 residues. The CDR3 DNA sequence: TGTGCCAGCCGGTGGGGGTTGGCTAATGAAAAACTGTTTTTT. Residues: CASRWGLANEKLFF.